The 24 T cell receptor beta chains given below trace back to one sample, sequenced in a study of blood T cell repertoires in COVID-19. Libraries were prepared by immunoSEQ multiplex PCR; TCRdb keeps only in-frame clonotypes and omits some of them. The data show approximately 190,000 clones, with roughly four fifths seen just once and 5% to 6.5% held by the top ten. Sequencing input: peripheral blood. The receptors originated from a woman aged 70-85 years with active or convalescent COVID-19.

CDR3 sequence: CASSMPPRDSSYEQYF. CDR3 bases: TGTGCCAGCAGCATGCCCCCCCGGGACTCCTCCTACGAGCAGTACTTC. V and J are TRBV21-1 and TRBJ2-7; TRBD2, as called in the table, went unchecked against the DNA. TRBV21-1 is reported as a pseudogene. The CDR3 extends over 16 amino acids.

There are a few counts of this clone. J is TRBJ2-1 and V is TRBV25-1; 8 bases map to TRBD1. This CDR3 is 13 amino acids long. The ends lost 1 base at V and 12 bases at J; junction bases unmatched: 5. Germline-derived CDR1 and CDR2 are MGHDK and SYGVNS. The CDR3 spells CASSEWGQDLQFF. The CDR3 coding sequence is TGTGCCAGCAGTGAATGGGGACAGGACTTGCAGTTCTTC.

The chain links TRBV29-1 to TRBJ2-3; D possibly corresponds to TRBD2 (6 bases). V was pared by 3 bases and J by 0 bases, with 10 bases between. Germline V CDR1 and CDR2: SQVTM, ANQGSEA. This CDR3 is 14 amino acids long. The CDR3 is CSVEGDSSTDTQYF. CDR3 nucleotides: TGCAGCGTTGAGGGGGACTCTAGCACAGATACGCAGTATTTT.

The rearrangement uses TRBV6-5 and TRBJ2-1; 10 nucleotides line up with TRBD2. This CDR3 is 15 amino acids long. V trimming: 6 bases; J trimming: 8 bases; junction bases outside the gene matches: 10. CDR1 MNHEY and CDR2 SVGAGI come from the germline V gene. The CDR3 DNA sequence: TGTGCCAGCAGGGCCGGGACTAGCGTTTGGGATGAGCAGTTCTTC. It yields the protein CASRAGTSVWDEQFF.

This clone showed up just a few times. The chain links TRBV7-9 to TRBJ1-2; D unclear. The CDR3 runs to 14 residues. V lost 1 base and J 5 bases, leaving 11 bases between the germline ends. Germline-derived CDR1 and CDR2 are SEHNR and FQNEAQ (reference sequence). The CDR3 DNA reads as TGTGCCAGCAGCTTAGTTGTAGCAGAGTATGGCTACACCTTC. Encoded protein: CASSLVVAEYGYTF.

The CDR3 sequence is CASSKGHSYGYTF. The CDR3 bases are TGTGCCAGCAGTAAGGGACACAGCTATGGCTACACCTTC. The chain joins TRBV6-5 to TRBJ1-2; a possible D gene is TRBD1 (6 bases). V was trimmed by 5 bases and J by 4 bases, leaving 11 bases between them. Germline CDR1 and CDR2: MNHEY and SVGAGI. This CDR3 has 13 amino acids.

The chain recombines TRBV5-1 with TRBJ2-2; 8 nucleotides align to TRBD2. V was pared by 5 bases and J by 6 bases, with 6 bases of the junction left unmatched. The CDR3 runs 14 residues. The V gene's germline CDR1 is SGHRS and CDR2 YFSETQ. CDR3 region: CASRLAVGAGELFF. DNA for the CDR3: TGCGCCAGCAGACTAGCGGTCGGGGCCGGGGAGCTGTTTTTT.

This clone was counted ten times or more. The V gene is TRBV3-1 (or the pseudogene TRBV3-2), the J gene TRBJ1-3; 7 bases fit TRBD1. CDR3 size: 16 residues. V was clipped by 4 bases and J by 4 bases; unmatched bases: 10. CDR1 LGHDT and CDR2 YNNKEL come from the germline V gene (reference sequence). CDR3 bases: TGTGCCAGCAGCCTCGCCGAGGGGGCGGGCGGAAACACCATATATTTT. Protein: CASSLAEGAGGNTIYF.

CDR3 bases: TGCGCCAGCAGCCGGACCCCGGCAGGGGGCCCCTACGAGCAGTACTTC. It yields the protein CASSRTPAGGPYEQYF. The chain carries TRBV4-1 and TRBJ2-7, with TRBD1 matching over 8 bases. This CDR3 is built from 16 residues. Trimming cost V 4 bases and J 2 bases; bases outside gene matches: 10. The germline V gene has CDR1 MGHRA and CDR2 YSYEKL.

The rearrangement uses TRBV7-2 and TRBJ2-1; 13 nucleotides match TRBD2. The junction had 5 bases not matched to a gene; V was cut back by 5 bases and J by 4 bases. The CDR3 has 16 amino acids. Per germline, CDR1 SGHTA and CDR2 FQGNSA. CDR3 residues: CASSGGTSGTYNEQFF. Here the CDR3 DNA reads TGTGCCAGCAGCGGTGGGACTAGCGGGACTTACAATGAGCAGTTCTTC.

The chain has TRBV19 and TRBJ2-7, with TRBD1 matching over 8 bases. Germline loops: CDR1 LNHDA, CDR2 SQIVND (reference sequence). The CDR3 runs to 16 residues. V dropped 3 bases and J dropped 6; count of bases not matched to a gene: 13. The CDR3 spells CASSIRSGGASTEQYF. The DNA of the CDR3 is TGTGCCAGTAGTATCCGCTCAGGGGGCGCTTCTACCGAGCAGTACTTC.

The rearrangement uses TRBV6-1 and TRBJ2-1, with D perhaps matching TRBD1 (6 bases). V was clipped by 1 base and J by 7 bases, with 8 bases between them. This CDR3 contains 13 residues. The germline V gene encodes CDR1 MNHNS and CDR2 SASEGT. CDR3 residues: CASSEGGPNEQFF. CDR3 sequence (DNA): TGTGCCAGCAGTGAAGGGGGGCCAAATGAGCAGTTCTTC.

The rearrangement links TRBV7-3 to TRBJ2-5, with 7 nucleotides matching TRBD1. V gave up 5 bases and J gave up 2 bases; unmatched junction bases: 8. This CDR3 comprises 15 residues. Germline-derived CDR1 and CDR2 are SGHTA and FQGTGA. The CDR3 protein is CASSPTGITQETQYF. CDR3 bases: TGTGCCAGCAGCCCGACAGGGATAACTCAAGAGACCCAGTACTTC.

This chain joins TRBV4-1 and TRBJ2-1, with D tentatively TRBD1 (5 bases). Germline V gene data show CDR1 as MGHRA and CDR2 as YSYEKL. V was clipped by 5 bases and J by 6 bases, with 14 bases between them. This CDR3 contains 14 residues. DNA of the CDR3: TGCGCCAGCAGCTATATCAGGGTCGGCAATGAGCAGTTCTTC. Amino acid sequence: CASSYIRVGNEQFF.

This chain's CDR3 is CASSPTSGSLANEQFF. The CDR3 coding sequence is TGCGCCAGCAGCCCGACTAGCGGGAGTCTCGCCAATGAGCAGTTCTTC. This chain uses TRBV5-1 with TRBJ2-1; TRBD2 matches at 12 bases. This CDR3 spans 16 amino acids. CDR1 and CDR2 from the germline V gene are SGHRS and YFSETQ. V was clipped by 4 bases and J by 6 bases; unmatched bases: 8.

The CDR3 reads CATRASGLDEQFF. The CDR3 DNA reads as TGTGCCACCAGGGCTAGCGGGCTAGATGAGCAGTTCTTC. This sequence joins TRBV24-1 and TRBJ2-1; 8 bases match TRBD2. CDR1 and CDR2 from the germline V gene are KGHDR and SFDVKD. V was clipped by 7 bases and J by 8 bases; unmatched bases: 6. The CDR3 runs 13 residues.

This clone was seen once. CDR3 sequence (DNA): TGTGCCAGCAGTTCCCTAGCGGGAATCGGCTACGAGCAGTACTTC. As protein: CASSSLAGIGYEQYF. The chain uses TRBV27 and TRBJ2-7; 9 bases match TRBD2. The germline V gene has CDR1 MNHEY and CDR2 SMNVEV (reference sequence). This CDR3 is 15 amino acids long. Trimming took 4 bases from V and 3 from J; bases not matched to a gene: 7.

The chain employs TRBV13 and TRBJ2-5, with D perhaps matching TRBD2 (6 bases). Germline loops: CDR1 PRHDT, CDR2 FYEKMQ (reference sequence). The CDR3 runs 13 residues. V was cut by 3 bases and J by 4 bases, with 9 bases left in between. Written as DNA, the CDR3 is TGTGCCAGCAGCTTGCTGGAGGGAGAGACCCAGTACTTC. Encoded protein: CASSLLEGETQYF.

This clone was found once. The chain has TRBV21-1 and TRBJ2-1; the table gives TRBD2 as D, unverified against the DNA. TRBV21-1 is reported as a pseudogene. The CDR3 spans 13 residues. The CDR3 nucleotides are TGTGCCAGCAGCAGGAGGGACGGGGATGAGCAGTTCTTC. Translated: CASSRRDGDEQFF.

The chain employs TRBV19 and TRBJ2-2; TRBD2 agrees at 11 bases. CDR3 size: 16 residues. V lost 4 bases and J lost 4; bases outside the gene matches: 5. Germline CDR1 and CDR2: LNHDA and SQIVND (reference sequence). The CDR3 region has the DNA TGTGCCAGTAGTAGTTCGCTAGCGGGAGGCACCGGGGAGCTGTTTTTT. Translated, it gives CASSSSLAGGTGELFF.

The chain recombines TRBV30 with TRBJ1-3; weak D call: TRBD1 (5 bases). Germline CDR1 and CDR2: GTSNPN and SVGIG (reference sequence). V was cut by 3 bases and J by 4 bases, with 13 bases left in between. This CDR3 spans 14 amino acids. CDR3 coding DNA: TGTGCCTGGAGCCTGGGGGGATCCGGAAACACCATATATTTT. It is translated as CAWSLGGSGNTIYF. The complete variable domain, with remaining parts taken from reference TRBV30 and TRBJ1-3, reads SQTIHQWPATLVQPVGSPLSLECTVEGTSNPNLYWYRQAAGRGLQLLFYSVGIGQISSEVPQNLSASRPQDRQFILSSKKLLLSDSGFYLCAWSLGGSGNTIYFGEGSWLTVV.

This clone has only a few counts. The chain recombines TRBV12-5 with TRBJ2-2, with 8 positions matching TRBD1. This CDR3 spans 22 amino acids. J gave up 1 base and V 2 bases, and 21 bases lay outside the gene matches. Germline lookup yields CDR1 LGHNT and CDR2 FRNRAP. The CDR3 here is CASGLNVRGLFRERGNTGELFF. The CDR3 DNA is TGTGCTAGTGGTTTGAATGTCAGGGGGCTATTTCGAGAGAGAGGGAACACCGGGGAGCTGTTTTTT.

This chain links TRBV6-5 with TRBJ2-3, with 10 bases matching TRBD2. Unmatched junction bases numbered 7, after V lost 2 bases and J lost 5 bases. Germline CDR1 MNHEY, CDR2 SVGAGI. CDR3 size: 16 residues. CDR3 region: CASSYGRASGRDTQYF. The DNA of the CDR3 is TGTGCCAGCAGTTACGGACGGGCTAGCGGGAGAGATACGCAGTATTTT.

This clone came up a few times. The chain recombines TRBV2 with TRBJ2-4; 10 bases agree with TRBD2. The germline V gene has CDR1 SNHLY and CDR2 FYNNEI. This CDR3 has 16 amino acids. V lost 7 bases to trimming and J lost 5 bases; unmatched junction nucleotides: 11. The chain's CDR3 is CASKGGAGGPENIQYF. The CDR3, as DNA: TGTGCCAGCAAGGGGGGAGCGGGAGGGCCTGAAAACATTCAGTACTTC.